In its sample, the clone carrying this TCR beta chain was seen once. This entry comes from a study of blood T cell repertoires in COVID-19. The method was immunoSEQ multiplex PCR; TCRdb's version includes in-frame clones alone and lacks a portion of them. This table holds around 390,000 clones, approximately 90% found once. The germline gives CDR1 WNHNN, CDR2 SYGVQD (reference sequence). J was trimmed by 3 bases and V by 2 bases; bases with no gene match: 9. The CDR3 totals 17 residues. This TCR was recovered from a woman aged 45-59 years who had recovered from COVID-19. Sequences were obtained from PBMCs or T cells enriched from blood (not recorded which). This chain uses TRBV10-1 with TRBJ1-5, with 8 bases that match TRBD1. The CDR3 coding sequence is TGCGCCAGCAGTGAGCCCCGGACAGGGCAAGCCAATCAGCCCCAGCATTTT. This sequence encodes CASSEPRTGQANQPQHF.